These 22 T cell receptor beta chains were all obtained from the same sample, sequenced in a study of Ad26.COV2.S vaccination and SARS-CoV-2 variants. The method was immunoSEQ multiplex PCR; TCRdb's version includes in-frame clones alone and lacks a portion of them. The top ten hold 2.5% to 3.5% of the sample, which has around 270,000 clones, around nine tenths seen once. Treatment: about 20 received Ad26.COV2.S at low or high dose, single or two shots; 5 received placebo; per-sample allocation not given. Following the first vaccine or placebo injection, samples were taken on day 63. Specimen: peripheral blood, collected in a trial of Ad26.COV2.S vaccine versus placebo. These receptors originate from a person between 18 and 65 years old who received the Ad26.COV2.S COVID-19 vaccine or a placebo.

V and J are TRBV6-2 or TRBV6-3 and TRBJ2-2, with D uncertain. The V gene lost 2 bases and the J gene lost 3 bases, with 10 bases spanning the gap. The CDR3 extends over 15 amino acids. Germline loops: CDR1 MNHEY, CDR2 SVGEGT. The CDR3 here is CASSYPNIDTGELFF. The CDR3 DNA reads TGTGCCAGCAGTTACCCGAACATAGACACCGGGGAGCTGTTTTTT.

The chain employs TRBV6-5 and TRBJ2-3; possibly TRBD2 for D (5 bases). The CDR3 extends over 12 amino acids. CDR1 MNHEY and CDR2 SVGAGI come from the germline V gene. V was shortened by 7 bases and J by 3 bases, with 8 bases between the two germline ends. The CDR3, as DNA: TGTGCCAGCACCGGGGATACAGATACGCAGTATTTT. It translates to CASTGDTDTQYF.

The V call is TRBV7-9, the J call TRBJ2-2; possibly TRBD1 for D (6 bases). The V gene lost 1 base and the J gene lost 2 bases, with 11 bases spanning the gap. Germline assignment: CDR1 SEHNR and CDR2 FQNEAQ (reference sequence). This CDR3 spans 16 amino acids. As DNA, the CDR3 is TGTGCCAGCAGCTTAGGATGGGACACCAACACCGGGGAGCTGTTTTTT. Translated: CASSLGWDTNTGELFF.

The chain joins TRBV6-1 to TRBJ2-7; D is uncertain. CDR1 is MNHNS, CDR2 SASEGT, per germline. The CDR3 is 12 amino acids. V lost 2 bases to trimming and J lost 2 bases, with 4 bases between them. CDR3 loop: CASSETPYEQYV. The CDR3 nucleotides read TGTGCCAGCAGTGAAACCCCCTACGAGCAGTACGTC.

V and J are TRBV18 and TRBJ2-7, with 7 bases fitting TRBD1. V lost 4 bases, J lost 3 bases, and 3 bases stayed unmatched. CDR3 length equals 13 residues. The germline CDR1 and CDR2 sequences are KGHSH and LQKENI. The CDR3 nucleotides read TGTGCCAGCTCACGGGACAGAGGCTACGAGCAGTACGTC. Amino acid sequence: CASSRDRGYEQYV.

The chain recombines TRBV7-3 with TRBJ2-5; D possibly uses TRBD1 or TRBD2 (5 bases each). CDR3 length: 13 residues. The germline CDR1 and CDR2 sequences are SGHTA and FQGTGA. Trimming pared 5 bases from V and 5 bases from J, leaving 12 bases between. The CDR3 DNA is TGTGCCAGCAGCCGGGACCGATCGGAGACCCAGTACTTC. Protein sequence: CASSRDRSETQYF.

The genes are TRBV5-1 and TRBJ1-1; D remains unclear. From germline, CDR1 is SGHRS and CDR2 YFSETQ. Trimming left V 4 bases short and J 6 bases short, with 16 bases between. The CDR3 runs 14 residues. CDR3 region: CASSPVGKSAEAFF. The CDR3, as DNA: TGCGCCAGCAGCCCCGTCGGGAAGAGCGCTGAAGCTTTCTTT. Drawing the rest from reference TRBV5-1 and TRBJ1-1, the complete variable domain is KAGVTQTPRYLIKTRGQQVTLSCSPISGHRSVSWYQQTPGQGLQFLFEYFSETQRNKGNFPGRFSGRQFSNSRSEMNVSTLELGDSALYLCASSPVGKSAEAFFGQGTRLTVV.

This clone occurred once. This rearrangement joins TRBV24-1 to TRBJ2-1; TRBD1 is a possible D gene (5 bases). V gave up 0 bases and J gave up 1 base, with 12 bases separating them. The CDR3 sequence is 17 residues long. From germline, CDR1 is KGHDR and CDR2 SFDVKD. This chain's CDR3 is CATSDLGYRYSYNEQFF. DNA for the CDR3: TGTGCCACCAGTGATTTGGGGTACAGGTATTCCTACAATGAGCAGTTCTTC.

The chain has TRBV13 and TRBJ2-2; D ambiguous. Germline V lookup: CDR1 PRHDT, CDR2 FYEKMQ (reference sequence). CDR3 length: 19 amino acids. Trimming removed 1 base at V and 3 bases at J, with 21 bases between. CDR3 amino acids: CASSLEGWVPEKDTGELFF. CDR3 DNA sequence: TGTGCCAGCAGCTTAGAAGGTTGGGTCCCCGAAAAGGACACCGGGGAGCTGTTTTTT.

In its sample, this clone was seen a few times. The rearrangement uses TRBV4-1 and TRBJ2-5; weak D call: TRBD2 (5 bases). Looked up from germline, CDR1 is MGHRA and CDR2 is YSYEKL. The CDR3 totals 16 residues. The germline V and J ends were trimmed by 1 base and 1 base, with 13 bases remaining between them. The CDR3 region has the DNA TGCGCCAGCAGCCAAGGACTCGGTAGCGCCCAAGAGACCCAGTACTTC. The encoded protein is CASSQGLGSAQETQYF.

The chain links TRBV10-3 to TRBJ2-2; tentative D call: TRBD2 (7 bases). V lost 7 bases and J 4 bases, leaving 10 bases between the germline ends. This CDR3 contains 13 residues. Germline V gives CDR1 ENHRY, CDR2 SYGVKD. CDR3 nucleotide sequence: TGTGCCATCAAGGCGGGGGCCACCGGGGAGCTGTTTTTT. It encodes CAIKAGATGELFF.

This rearrangement joins TRBV5-4 to TRBJ2-2; D uncertain. Germline values: CDR1 SGHNT, CDR2 YYREEE (reference sequence). The V gene lost 3 bases and the J gene lost 3 bases, with 9 bases spanning the gap. The CDR3 has 14 residues. The CDR3 coding sequence is TGTGCCAGCAGCTCAGAATTCGACACCGGGGAGCTGTTTTTT. It is translated as CASSSEFDTGELFF.

The chain couples TRBV4-3 to TRBJ2-2; D gene ambiguous. Per the germline V gene, CDR1 is LGHNA and CDR2 is YSLEER. This CDR3 comprises 15 residues. The germline V and J ends were trimmed by 0 bases and 2 bases, with 7 bases remaining between them. CDR3 amino acids: CASSQDERNTGELFF. The CDR3, as DNA: TGCGCCAGCAGCCAAGATGAGAGAAACACCGGGGAGCTGTTTTTT.

The table lists this clone with a count of one. The sample holds other DNA sequences that translate to the same CDR3. The rearrangement links TRBV7-2 to TRBJ2-1; D is undetermined. Looked up from germline, CDR1 is SGHTA and CDR2 is FQGNSA. CDR3 length equals 13 residues. V was cut by 0 bases and J by 5 bases, with 5 bases left in between. Here the CDR3 DNA reads TGTGCCAGCAGCTTAGCGGGAAACAATGAGCAGTTCTTC. Translated: CASSLAGNNEQFF.

Regarding this clone: A junction boundary mismatches the germline segment, possibly from a read error. This chain uses TRBV13 with TRBJ1-1; 7 nucleotides align to TRBD1. This CDR3 comprises 14 residues. From germline, CDR1 is PRHDT and CDR2 FYEKMQ (reference sequence). CDR3 in amino acids: CASSLGTVGPEAFF. For the CDR3, the DNA is TGTGCCAGCAGCCTAGGGACAGTGGGACCTGAAGCTTTCTTT.

This clone was detected only once. Its ends do not fully match the called genes, so a read error is possible. The V gene is TRBV30, the J gene TRBJ1-2; TRBD1 aligns across 9 bases. The germline V gene encodes CDR1 GTSNPN and CDR2 SVGIG (reference sequence). The CDR3 covers 13 residues. The CDR3: CAGRYRGRAGYTF. As DNA, the CDR3 is TGTGCCGGGAGGTACAGGGGGCGGGCTGGCTACACCTTC.

This clone has a single count. The chain carries TRBV7-6 and TRBJ1-4; maybe TRBD1 (6 bases). The CDR3 spans 15 residues. CDR1 SGHVS and CDR2 FNYEAQ come from the germline V gene. Trimming left V 5 bases short and J 5 bases short, with 15 bases between. CDR3 nucleotides: TGTGCCAGCAGCCCTCAACAGGGCTCCAATGAAAAACTGTTTTTT. Translating gives CASSPQQGSNEKLFF.

This chain uses TRBV7-9 with TRBJ2-7, with unresolved D. Germline CDR1 reads SEHNR; CDR2 reads FQNEAQ (reference sequence). Trimming pared 3 bases from V and 2 bases from J, leaving 11 bases between. CDR3 length equals 14 residues. The CDR3 DNA sequence: TGTGCCAGCAGCTTGGGAATAGGACCCTACGAGCAGTACTTC. It codes for CASSLGIGPYEQYF.

V is TRBV27 and J is TRBJ2-3; 8 bases agree with TRBD2. V shed 2 bases, J shed 8 bases, and the junction held 12 bases outside the gene matches. Germline V CDR1 and CDR2: MNHEY, SMNVEV (reference sequence). The CDR3 extends over 16 amino acids. The CDR3 reads CASSLSSGTSGGTQYF. In nucleotides, the CDR3 is TGTGCCAGCAGTTTAAGCTCGGGGACTAGTGGGGGTACGCAGTATTTT.

The rearrangement uses TRBV4-3 and TRBJ2-7; D not certain. The CDR3 loop spans 14 amino acids. V gave up 1 base and J gave up 2 bases, with 9 bases separating them. Germline CDR1 reads LGHNA; CDR2 reads YSLEER. The chain's CDR3 is CASSQAGNPYEQYF. As DNA, the CDR3 is TGCGCCAGCAGCCAAGCAGGAAATCCCTACGAGCAGTACTTC.

This chain links TRBV18 with TRBJ2-3; 8 bases align to TRBD1. The junction had 12 bases not matched to a gene; V was cut back by 0 bases and J by 1 base. Germline assignment: CDR1 KGHSH and CDR2 LQKENI. The CDR3 totals 19 residues. The CDR3 region is CASSPPITLEGQGTDTQYF. CDR3 DNA sequence: TGTGCCAGCTCACCACCGATAACTCTGGAGGGACAGGGCACAGATACGCAGTATTTT.

The V gene is TRBV27, the J gene TRBJ1-6; weak D call: TRBD1 (5 bases). The length of the CDR3 is 14 residues. Germline loops: CDR1 MNHEY, CDR2 SMNVEV (reference sequence). V lost 5 bases, J lost 0 bases, and 5 bases lay in between. The CDR3 coding sequence is TGTGCCAGCAGTGACAGCTCCTATAATTCACCCCTCCACTTT. As protein: CASSDSSYNSPLHF.